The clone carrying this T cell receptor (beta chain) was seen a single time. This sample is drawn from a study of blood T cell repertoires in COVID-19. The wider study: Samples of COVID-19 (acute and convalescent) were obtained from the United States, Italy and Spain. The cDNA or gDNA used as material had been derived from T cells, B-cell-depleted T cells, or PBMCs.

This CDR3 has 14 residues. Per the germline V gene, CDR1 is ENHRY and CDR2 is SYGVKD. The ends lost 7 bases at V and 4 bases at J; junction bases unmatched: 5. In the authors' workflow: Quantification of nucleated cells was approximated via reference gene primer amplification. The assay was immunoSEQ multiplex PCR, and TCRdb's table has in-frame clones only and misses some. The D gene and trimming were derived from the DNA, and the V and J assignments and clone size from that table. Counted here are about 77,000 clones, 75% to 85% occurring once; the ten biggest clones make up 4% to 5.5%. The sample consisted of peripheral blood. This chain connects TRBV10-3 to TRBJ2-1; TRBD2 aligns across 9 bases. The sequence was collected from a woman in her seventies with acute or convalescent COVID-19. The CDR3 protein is CAINQRGVYNEQFF. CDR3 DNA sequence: TGTGCCATCAATCAGCGGGGGGTATACAATGAGCAGTTCTTC.